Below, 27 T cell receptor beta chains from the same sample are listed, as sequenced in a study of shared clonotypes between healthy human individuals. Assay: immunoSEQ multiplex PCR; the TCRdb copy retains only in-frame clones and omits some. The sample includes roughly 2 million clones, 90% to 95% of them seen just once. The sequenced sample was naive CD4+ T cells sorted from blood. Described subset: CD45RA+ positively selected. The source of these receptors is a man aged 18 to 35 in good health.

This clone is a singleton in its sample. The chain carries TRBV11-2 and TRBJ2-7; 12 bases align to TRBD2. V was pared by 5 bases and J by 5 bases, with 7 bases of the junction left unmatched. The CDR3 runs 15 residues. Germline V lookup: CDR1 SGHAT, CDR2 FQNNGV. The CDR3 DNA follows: TGTGCCAGCAGCATACGACTAGCGGGAGTCCACGAGCAGTACTTC. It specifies CASSIRLAGVHEQYF.

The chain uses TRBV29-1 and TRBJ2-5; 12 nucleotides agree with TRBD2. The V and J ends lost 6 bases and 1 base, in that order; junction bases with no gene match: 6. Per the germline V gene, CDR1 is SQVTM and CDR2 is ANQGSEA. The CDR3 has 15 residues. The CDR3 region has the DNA TGCAGCGTCCGGACTAGCGGGGCATTCCAAGAGACCCAGTACTTC. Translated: CSVRTSGAFQETQYF.

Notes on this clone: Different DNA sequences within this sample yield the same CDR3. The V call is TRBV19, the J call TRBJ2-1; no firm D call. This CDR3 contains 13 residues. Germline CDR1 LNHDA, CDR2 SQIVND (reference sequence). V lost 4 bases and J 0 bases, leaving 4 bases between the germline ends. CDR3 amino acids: CASSKSSYNEQFF. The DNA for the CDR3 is TGTGCCAGTAGTAAGAGCTCCTACAATGAGCAGTTCTTC.

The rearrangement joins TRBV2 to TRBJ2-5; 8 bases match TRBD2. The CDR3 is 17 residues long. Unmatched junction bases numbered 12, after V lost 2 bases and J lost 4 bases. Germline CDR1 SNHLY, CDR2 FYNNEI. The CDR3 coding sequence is TGTGCCAGCAGTGAAAAGCGCGGGGGGCCCTCCGTAGAGACCCAGTACTTC. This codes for CASSEKRGGPSVETQYF.

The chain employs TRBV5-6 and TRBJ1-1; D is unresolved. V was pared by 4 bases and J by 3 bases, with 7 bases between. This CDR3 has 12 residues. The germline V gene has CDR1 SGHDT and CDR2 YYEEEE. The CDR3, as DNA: TGTGCCAGCAGCCGCCTGGACACTGAAGCTTTCTTT. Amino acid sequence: CASSRLDTEAFF.

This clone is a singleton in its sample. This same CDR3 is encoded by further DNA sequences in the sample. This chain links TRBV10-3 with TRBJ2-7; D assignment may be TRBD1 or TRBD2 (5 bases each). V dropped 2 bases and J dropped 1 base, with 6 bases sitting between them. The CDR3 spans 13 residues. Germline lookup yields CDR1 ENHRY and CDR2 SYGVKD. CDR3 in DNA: TGTGCCATCAGTGAGGGGGGTTCCTACGAGCAGTACTTC. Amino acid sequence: CAISEGGSYEQYF.

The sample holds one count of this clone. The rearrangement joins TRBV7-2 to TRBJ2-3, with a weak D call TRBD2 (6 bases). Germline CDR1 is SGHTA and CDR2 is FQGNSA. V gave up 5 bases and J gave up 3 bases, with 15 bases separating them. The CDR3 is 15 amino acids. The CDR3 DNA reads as TGTGCCAGCAGCCTTAGCGGCCCTAGGACAGATACGCAGTATTTT. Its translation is CASSLSGPRTDTQYF.

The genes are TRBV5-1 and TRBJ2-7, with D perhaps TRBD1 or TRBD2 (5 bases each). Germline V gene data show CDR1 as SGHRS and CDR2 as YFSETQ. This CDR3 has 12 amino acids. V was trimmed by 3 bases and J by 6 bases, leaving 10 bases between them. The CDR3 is CASSYTGTEQYF. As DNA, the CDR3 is TGCGCCAGCAGCTATACCGGGACCGAGCAGTACTTC.

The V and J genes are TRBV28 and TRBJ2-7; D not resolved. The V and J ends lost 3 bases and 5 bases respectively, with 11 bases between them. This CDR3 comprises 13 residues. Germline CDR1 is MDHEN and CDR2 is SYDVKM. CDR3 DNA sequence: TGTGCCAGCAGTTTCCGTTGGATGAACGAGCAGTACTTC. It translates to CASSFRWMNEQYF. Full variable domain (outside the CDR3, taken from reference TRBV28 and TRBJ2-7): DVKVTQSSRYLVKRTGEKVFLECVQDMDHENMFWYRQDPGLGLRLIYFSYDVKMKEKGDIPEGYSVSREKKERFSLILESASTNQTSMYLCASSFRWMNEQYFGPGTRLTVT.

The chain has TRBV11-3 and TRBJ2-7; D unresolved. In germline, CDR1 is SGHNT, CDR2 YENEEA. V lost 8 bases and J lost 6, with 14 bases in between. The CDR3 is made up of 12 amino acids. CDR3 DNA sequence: TGTGCCAGCCCATTATCTGGTCCCGAGCAGTACTTC. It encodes CASPLSGPEQYF.

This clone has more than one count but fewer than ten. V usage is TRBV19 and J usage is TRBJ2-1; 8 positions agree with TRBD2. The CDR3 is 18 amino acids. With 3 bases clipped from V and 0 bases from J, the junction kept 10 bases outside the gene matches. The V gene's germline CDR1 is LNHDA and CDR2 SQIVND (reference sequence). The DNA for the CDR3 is TGTGCCAGTAGTATGCCCTCCGGGCGGGGGGACTCCTACAATGAGCAGTTCTTC. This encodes CASSMPSGRGDSYNEQFF.

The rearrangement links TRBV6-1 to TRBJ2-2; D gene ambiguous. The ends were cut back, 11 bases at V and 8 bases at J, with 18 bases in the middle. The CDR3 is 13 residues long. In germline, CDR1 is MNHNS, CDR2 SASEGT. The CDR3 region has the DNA TGTGCCGCCAGAAAGAGCCCGACTGGGGAGCTGTTTTTT. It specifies CAARKSPTGELFF.

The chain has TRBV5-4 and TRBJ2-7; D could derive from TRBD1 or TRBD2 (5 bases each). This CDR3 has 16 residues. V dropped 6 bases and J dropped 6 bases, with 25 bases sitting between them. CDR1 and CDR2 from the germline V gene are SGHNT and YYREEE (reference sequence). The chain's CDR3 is CASTFGGPTEGSEQYF. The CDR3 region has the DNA TGTGCCAGCACTTTTGGGGGTCCCACCGAGGGGTCCGAGCAGTACTTC. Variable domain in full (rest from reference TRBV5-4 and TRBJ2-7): ETGVTQSPTHLIKTRGQQVTLRCSSQSGHNTVSWYQQALGQGPQFIFQYYREEENGRGNFPPRFSGLQFPNYSSELNVNALELDDSALYLCASTFGGPTEGSEQYFGPGTRLTVT.

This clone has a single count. The CDR3 DNA follows: TGTGCCAGCAGTTTAATCGGGGAGCTGTTTTTT. Translated, it gives CASSLIGELFF. The rearrangement links TRBV28 to TRBJ2-2; D is uncertain. The length of the CDR3 is 11 residues. Trimming took 2 bases from V and 7 from J, leaving 2 bases between them. Germline V gene lookup returns CDR1 MDHEN and CDR2 SYDVKM.

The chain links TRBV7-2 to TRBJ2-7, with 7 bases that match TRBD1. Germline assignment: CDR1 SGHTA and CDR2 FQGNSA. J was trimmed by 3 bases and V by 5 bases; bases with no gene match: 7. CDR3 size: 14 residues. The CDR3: CASSASGQIYEQYF. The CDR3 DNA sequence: TGTGCCAGCAGCGCCTCGGGACAGATCTACGAGCAGTACTTC.

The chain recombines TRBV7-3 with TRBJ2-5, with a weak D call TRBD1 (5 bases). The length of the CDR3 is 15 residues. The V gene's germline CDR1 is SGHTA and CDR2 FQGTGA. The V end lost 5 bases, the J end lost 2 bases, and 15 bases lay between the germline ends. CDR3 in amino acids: CASSPGWGPQETQYF. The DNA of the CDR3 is TGTGCCAGCAGCCCAGGGTGGGGTCCGCAAGAGACCCAGTACTTC.

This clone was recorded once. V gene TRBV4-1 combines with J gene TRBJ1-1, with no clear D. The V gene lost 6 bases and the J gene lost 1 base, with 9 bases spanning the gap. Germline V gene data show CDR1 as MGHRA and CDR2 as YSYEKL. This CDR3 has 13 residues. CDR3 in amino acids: CASSIRENTEAFF. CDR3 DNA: TGCGCCAGCAGTATCCGGGAGAACACTGAAGCTTTCTTT.

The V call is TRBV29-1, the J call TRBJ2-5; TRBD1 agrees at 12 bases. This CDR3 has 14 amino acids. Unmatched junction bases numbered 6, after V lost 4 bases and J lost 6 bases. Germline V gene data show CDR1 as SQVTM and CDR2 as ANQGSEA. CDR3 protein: CSVGLGTGGKTQYF. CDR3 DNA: TGCAGCGTTGGCCTCGGGACAGGGGGCAAGACCCAGTACTTC.

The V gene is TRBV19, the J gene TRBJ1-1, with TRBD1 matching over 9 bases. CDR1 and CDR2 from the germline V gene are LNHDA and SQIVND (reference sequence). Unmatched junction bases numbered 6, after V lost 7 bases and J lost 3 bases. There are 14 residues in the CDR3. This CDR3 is CASNPQGAYTEAFF. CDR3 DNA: TGTGCCAGTAACCCACAGGGGGCCTACACTGAAGCTTTCTTT.

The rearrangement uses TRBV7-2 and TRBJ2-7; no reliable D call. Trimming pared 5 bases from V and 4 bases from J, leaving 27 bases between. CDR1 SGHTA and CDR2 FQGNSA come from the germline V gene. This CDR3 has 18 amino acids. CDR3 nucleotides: TGTGCCAGCAGCCTAGTCGGTGGCTGGGGTTCCCCTAAGTACGAGCAGTACTTC. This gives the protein CASSLVGGWGSPKYEQYF.

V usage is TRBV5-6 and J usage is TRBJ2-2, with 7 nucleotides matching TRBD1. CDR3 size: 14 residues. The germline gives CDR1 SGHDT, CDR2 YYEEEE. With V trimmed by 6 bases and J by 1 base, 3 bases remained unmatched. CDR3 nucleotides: TGTGCCAGCACCGGACAGGTGAACACCGGGGAGCTGTTTTTT. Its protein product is CASTGQVNTGELFF. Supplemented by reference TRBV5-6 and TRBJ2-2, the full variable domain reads DAGVTQSPTHLIKTRGQQVTLRCSPKSGHDTVSWYQQALGQGPQFIFQYYEEEERQRGNFPDRFSGHQFPNYSSELNVNALLLGDSALYLCASTGQVNTGELFFGEGSRLTVL.

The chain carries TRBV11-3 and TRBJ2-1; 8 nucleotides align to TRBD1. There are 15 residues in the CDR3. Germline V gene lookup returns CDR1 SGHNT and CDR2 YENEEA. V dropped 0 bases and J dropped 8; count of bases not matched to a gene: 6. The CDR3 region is CASSLDWTGTDEQFF. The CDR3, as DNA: TGTGCCAGCAGCTTAGATTGGACAGGGACAGATGAGCAGTTCTTC.

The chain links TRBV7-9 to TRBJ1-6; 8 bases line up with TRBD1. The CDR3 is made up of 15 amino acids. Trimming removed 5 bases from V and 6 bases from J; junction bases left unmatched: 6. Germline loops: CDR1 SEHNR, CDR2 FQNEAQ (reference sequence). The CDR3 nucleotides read TGTGCCAGCAGCACGGACAGGGTTGTTAATTCACCCCTCCACTTT. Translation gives CASSTDRVVNSPLHF.

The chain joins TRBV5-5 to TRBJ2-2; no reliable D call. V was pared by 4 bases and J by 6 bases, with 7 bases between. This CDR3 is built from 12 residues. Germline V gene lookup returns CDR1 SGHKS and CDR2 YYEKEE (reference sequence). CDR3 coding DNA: TGTGCCAGCAGCAAGCGCTCCGGGGAGCTGTTTTTT. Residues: CASSKRSGELFF.

CDR3 bases: TGTGCCAGCAGTTTTGCGGGACGTATGAACACTGAAGCTTTCTTT. This translates into CASSFAGRMNTEAFF. The chain is built from TRBV6-5 and TRBJ1-1, with D perhaps matching TRBD1 (5 bases). Germline CDR1 is MNHEY and CDR2 is SVGAGI. With 4 bases removed from V and 0 bases from J, the gap between germline ends came to 12 bases. This CDR3 contains 15 residues.

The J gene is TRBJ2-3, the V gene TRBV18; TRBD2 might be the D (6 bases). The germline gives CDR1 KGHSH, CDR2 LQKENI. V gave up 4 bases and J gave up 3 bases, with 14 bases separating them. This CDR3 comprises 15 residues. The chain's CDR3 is CASSLEGARTDTQYF. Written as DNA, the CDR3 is TGTGCCAGCTCACTGGAGGGAGCCCGTACAGATACGCAGTATTTT. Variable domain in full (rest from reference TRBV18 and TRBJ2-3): NAGVMQNPRHLVRRRGQEARLRCSPMKGHSHVYWYRQLPEEGLKFMVYLQKENIIDESGMPKERFSAEFPKEGPSILRIQQVVRGDSAAYFCASSLEGARTDTQYFGPGTRLTVL.

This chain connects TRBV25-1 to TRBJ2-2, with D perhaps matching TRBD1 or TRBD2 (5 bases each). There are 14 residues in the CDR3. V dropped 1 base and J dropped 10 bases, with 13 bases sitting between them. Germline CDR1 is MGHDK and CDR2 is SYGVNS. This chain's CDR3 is CASSEFGGLEELFF. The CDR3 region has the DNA TGTGCCAGCAGTGAATTTGGGGGTTTGGAGGAGCTGTTTTTT.